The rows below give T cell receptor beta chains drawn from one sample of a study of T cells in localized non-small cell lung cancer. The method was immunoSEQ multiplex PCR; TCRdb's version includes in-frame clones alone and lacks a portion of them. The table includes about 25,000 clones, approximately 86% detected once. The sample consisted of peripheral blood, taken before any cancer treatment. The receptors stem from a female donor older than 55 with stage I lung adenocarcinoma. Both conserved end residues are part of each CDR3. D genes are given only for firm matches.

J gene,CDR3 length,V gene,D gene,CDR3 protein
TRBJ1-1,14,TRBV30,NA,CAWTTGARVTEAFF
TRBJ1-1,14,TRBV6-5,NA,CASSLIRGNTEAFF
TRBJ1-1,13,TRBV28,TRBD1,CASRRQGNTEAFF
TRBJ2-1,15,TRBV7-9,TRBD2,CASSGGTSGRAEQFF
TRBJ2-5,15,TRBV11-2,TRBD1,CASSLTGAVQETQYF
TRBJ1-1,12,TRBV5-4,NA,CASSRGLSEAFF
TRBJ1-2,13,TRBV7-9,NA,CASSQPATGGYTF
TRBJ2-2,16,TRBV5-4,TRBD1,CASSPTGGGLTGELFF
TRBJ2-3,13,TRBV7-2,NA,CASSTSLSDTQYF
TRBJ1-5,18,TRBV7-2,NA,CASSLGTLGRDKNQPQHF
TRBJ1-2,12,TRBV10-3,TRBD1,CAAQGADYGYTF